The entry that follows covers one T cell receptor (beta chain) sequence. The germline V gene has CDR1 SGHVS and CDR2 FQNEAQ. The CDR3 has 13 amino acids. V lost 3 bases and J lost 7, with 10 bases in between. Libraries for TCRalpha and TCRbeta carried sample barcodes and unique molecular identifiers via 5'RACE. TCRdb redid the calling of the 5' RACE reads with MiXCR, one entry per CDR3 protein. The profile shows 560,000 or so distinct CDR3 sequences, around 15% of them singletons. This sample is drawn from a study of T-cell memory formation after mild COVID-19. This chain joins TRBV7-8 and TRBJ1-5; D ambiguous. The sequence was obtained from an adult woman who had mild COVID-19 (a few samples of this study predate the infection). Cell type and time point are not known. The source material was PBMCs or a T cell subset sorted from them (not recorded which). In DNA form, the CDR3 reads TGTGCCAGCAGCTTCAAAGACAACCAGCCCCAGCATTTT. Protein: CASSFKDNQPQHF.